Given below is one T cell receptor (beta chain) in context. Method: immunoSEQ multiplex PCR; TCRdb's copy keeps in-frame clones and lacks some. The sample holds about 380,000 clones, approximately 95% seen once. This entry is derived from a study of shared T cell receptors in the human thymus. This CDR3 region has 16 residues. Per the germline V gene, CDR1 is MDHEN and CDR2 is SYDVKM. Trimming shortened V by 1 base and J by 4 bases, and 13 bases separated the two germline ends. The specimen was thymocytes. The V and J genes are TRBV28 and TRBJ2-2, with D maybe TRBD1 (5 bases). This receptor was identified in a human donor. The CDR3 bases are TGTGCCAGCAGTTTATATTCCAGGGTAGCCACCGGGGAGCTGTTTTTT. Its translation: CASSLYSRVATGELFF.